The entry that follows covers one T cell receptor (beta chain) sequence. Its antigen is currently unknown. These data come from a study of T-cell memory formation after mild COVID-19. Study-wide findings and caveats: Some SARS-CoV-2-responding clones were already detected in memory before infection.

TCRdb fed the 5' RACE reads into MiXCR, producing one record per CDR3 protein. The repertoire holds about 560,000 distinct CDR3 sequences, with roughly 18% as singletons. The CDR3 totals 15 residues. V trimming: 0 bases; J trimming: 5 bases; junction bases outside the gene matches: 4. Germline CDR1 is SGHDT and CDR2 is YYEEEE. The V call is TRBV5-6, the J call TRBJ2-1; 8 nucleotides agree with TRBD1. This sequence originates from an adult woman who had mild COVID-19 (a few samples of this study predate the infection). Cell type and time point are not known. The sample taken for sequencing was PBMCs or a T cell subset sorted from them (not recorded which). CDR3 in DNA: TGTGCCAGCAGCTTGGCAGGGGGCACAGACAATGAGCAGTTCTTC. Protein: CASSLAGGTDNEQFF.